This T cell receptor (beta chain) was profiled in a study of cytomegalovirus exposure and HLA in healthy donors. Findings and caveats of the study: Most TCR sequences were uncommon, yet certain public TCRs appeared in many donors. According to an earlier analysis, most TCR beta V segments yielded productive rearrangements about 87% or about 30% of the time.

It was with 60 Vbeta and 13 Jbeta primers that the PCR ran. The data were produced by immunoSEQ multiplex PCR, yet TCRdb's version contains in-frame clones alone and is incomplete. The sample records under 150,000 clones, around 75% being singletons. A word on this clone: The antigen is unknown.

V was shortened by 2 bases and J by 2 bases, with 20 bases between the two germline ends. This CDR3 is built from 17 residues. Germline V gives CDR1 GTSNPN, CDR2 SVGIG (reference sequence). The receptor was isolated from a man in his sixties in good health and CMV-seronegative. Sequencing was done on a sample of PBMCs. The chain couples TRBV30 to TRBJ2-3; D is possibly TRBD2 (6 bases). The CDR3 region is CAWSLEGWGGSTDTQYF. The CDR3 DNA follows: TGTGCCTGGAGTCTGGAGGGGTGGGGCGGATCCACAGATACGCAGTATTTT.